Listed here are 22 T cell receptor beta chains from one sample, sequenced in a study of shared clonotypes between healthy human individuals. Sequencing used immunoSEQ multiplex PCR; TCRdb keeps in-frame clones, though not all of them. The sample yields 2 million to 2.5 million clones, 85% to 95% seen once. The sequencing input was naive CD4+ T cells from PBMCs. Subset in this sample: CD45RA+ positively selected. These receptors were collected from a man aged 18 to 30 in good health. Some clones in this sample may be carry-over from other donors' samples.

The CDR3: CASSLTAGEKLFF. The CDR3 nucleotides are TGTGCCAGCTCATTAACGGCAGGGGAAAAACTGTTTTTT. J is TRBJ1-4 and V is TRBV18; D is possibly TRBD1 (5 bases). V was pared by 5 bases and J by 8 bases, with 12 bases between. The CDR3 runs 13 residues. Germline V gene sequence: CDR1 KGHSH, CDR2 LQKENI. Full variable domain (missing parts from reference TRBV18 and TRBJ1-4): NAGVMQNPRHLVRRRGQEARLRCSPMKGHSHVYWYRQLPEEGLKFMVYLQKENIIDESGMPKERFSAEFPKEGPSILRIQQVVRGDSAAYFCASSLTAGEKLFFGSGTQLSVL.

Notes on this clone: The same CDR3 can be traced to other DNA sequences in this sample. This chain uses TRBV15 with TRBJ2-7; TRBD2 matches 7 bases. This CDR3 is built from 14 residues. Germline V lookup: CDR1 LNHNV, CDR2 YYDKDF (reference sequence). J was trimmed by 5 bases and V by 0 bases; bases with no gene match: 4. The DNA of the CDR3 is TGTGCCACCAGCAGAGATGTTCGGGGGGACGAGCAGTACTTC. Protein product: CATSRDVRGDEQYF.

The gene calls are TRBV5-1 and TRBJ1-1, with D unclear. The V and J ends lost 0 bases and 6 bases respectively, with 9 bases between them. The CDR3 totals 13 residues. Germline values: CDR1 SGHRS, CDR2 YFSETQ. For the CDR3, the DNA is TGCGCCAGCAGCTTGGCGGGGTGGGCTGAAGCTTTCTTT. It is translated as CASSLAGWAEAFF.

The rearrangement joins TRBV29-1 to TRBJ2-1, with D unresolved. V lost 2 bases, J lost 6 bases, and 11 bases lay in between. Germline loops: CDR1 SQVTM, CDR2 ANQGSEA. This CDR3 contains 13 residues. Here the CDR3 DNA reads TGCAGCGTTGAATCAGACCACAGCAATGAGCAGTTCTTC. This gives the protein CSVESDHSNEQFF.

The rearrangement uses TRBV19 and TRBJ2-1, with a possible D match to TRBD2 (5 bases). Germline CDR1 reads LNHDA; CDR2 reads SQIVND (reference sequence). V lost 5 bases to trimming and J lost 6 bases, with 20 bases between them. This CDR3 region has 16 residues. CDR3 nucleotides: TGTGCCAGTAGTCCTGGACTCCATCTAAAGGGCAATGAGCAGTTCTTC. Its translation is CASSPGLHLKGNEQFF. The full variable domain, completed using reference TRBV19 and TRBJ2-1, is DGGITQSPKYLFRKEGQNVTLSCEQNLNHDAMYWYRQDPGQGLRLIYYSQIVNDFQKGDIAEGYSVSREKKESFPLTVTSAQKNPTAFYLCASSPGLHLKGNEQFFGPGTRLTVL.

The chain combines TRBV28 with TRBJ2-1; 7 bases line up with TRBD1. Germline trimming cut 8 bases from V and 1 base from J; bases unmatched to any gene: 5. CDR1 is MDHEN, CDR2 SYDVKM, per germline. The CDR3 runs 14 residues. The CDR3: CASLGGGSYNEQFF. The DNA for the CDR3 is TGTGCCAGCCTAGGGGGCGGGTCCTACAATGAGCAGTTCTTC.

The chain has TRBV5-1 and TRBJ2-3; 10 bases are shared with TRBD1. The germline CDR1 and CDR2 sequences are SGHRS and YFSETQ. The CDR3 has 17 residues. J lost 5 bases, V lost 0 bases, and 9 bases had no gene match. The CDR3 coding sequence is TGCGCCAGCAGCTTGGCCCTGGGGACAGGGGTGGTAGATACGCAGTATTTT. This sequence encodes CASSLALGTGVVDTQYF.

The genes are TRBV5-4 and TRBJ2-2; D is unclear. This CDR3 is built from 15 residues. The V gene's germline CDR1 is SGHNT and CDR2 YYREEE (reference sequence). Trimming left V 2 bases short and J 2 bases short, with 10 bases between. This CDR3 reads CASSLYRGNTGELFF. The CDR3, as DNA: TGTGCCAGCAGCTTATACAGAGGAAACACCGGGGAGCTGTTTTTT. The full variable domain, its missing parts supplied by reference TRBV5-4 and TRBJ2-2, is ETGVTQSPTHLIKTRGQQVTLRCSSQSGHNTVSWYQQALGQGPQFIFQYYREEENGRGNFPPRFSGLQFPNYSSELNVNALELDDSALYLCASSLYRGNTGELFFGEGSRLTVL.

The CDR3 sequence is CASSQEPLRRASGIWDEQFF. Here the CDR3 DNA reads TGCGCCAGCAGCCAAGAACCCCTGAGGCGGGCCAGCGGGATTTGGGATGAGCAGTTCTTC. The gene calls are TRBV4-1 and TRBJ2-1; 7 positions match TRBD2. This CDR3 region has 20 residues. Trimming took 0 bases from V and 8 from J; bases not matched to a gene: 22. Per germline, CDR1 MGHRA and CDR2 YSYEKL.

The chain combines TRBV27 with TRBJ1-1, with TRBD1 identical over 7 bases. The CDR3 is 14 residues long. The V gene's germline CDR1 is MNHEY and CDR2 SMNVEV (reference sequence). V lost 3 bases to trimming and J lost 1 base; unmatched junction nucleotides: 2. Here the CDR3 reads CASSFRGKNTEAFF. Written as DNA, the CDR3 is TGTGCCAGCAGTTTCAGGGGGAAGAACACTGAAGCTTTCTTT.

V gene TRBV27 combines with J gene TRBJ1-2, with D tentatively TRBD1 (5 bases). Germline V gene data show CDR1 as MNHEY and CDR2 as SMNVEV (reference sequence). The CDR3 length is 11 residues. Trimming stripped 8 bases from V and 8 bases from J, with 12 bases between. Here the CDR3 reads CASADGAGYTF. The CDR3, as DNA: TGTGCCAGCGCCGACGGGGCCGGCTACACCTTC.

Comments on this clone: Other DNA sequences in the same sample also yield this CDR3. CDR3 residues: CASSLGLAGYNEQFF. DNA for the CDR3: TGTGCCAGCAGCTTAGGACTAGCGGGATACAATGAGCAGTTCTTC. This rearrangement joins TRBV11-2 to TRBJ2-1; TRBD2 matches 11 bases. J was trimmed by 4 bases and V by 1 base; bases with no gene match: 0. CDR1 is SGHAT, CDR2 FQNNGV, per germline. The CDR3 consists of 15 residues.

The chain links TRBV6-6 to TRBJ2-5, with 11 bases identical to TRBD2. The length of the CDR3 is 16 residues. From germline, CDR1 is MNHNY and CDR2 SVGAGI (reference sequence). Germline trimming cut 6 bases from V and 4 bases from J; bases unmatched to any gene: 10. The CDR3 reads CASRFPGTSGGETQYF. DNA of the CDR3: TGTGCCAGCAGGTTCCCCGGGACTAGCGGAGGAGAGACCCAGTACTTC.

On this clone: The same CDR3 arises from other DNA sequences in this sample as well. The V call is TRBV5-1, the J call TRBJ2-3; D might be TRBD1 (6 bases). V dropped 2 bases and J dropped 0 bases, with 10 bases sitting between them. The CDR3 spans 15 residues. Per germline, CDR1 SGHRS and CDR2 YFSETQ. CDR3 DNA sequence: TGCGCCAGCAGCTTTTTGGGGGCTAGCACAGATACGCAGTATTTT. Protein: CASSFLGASTDTQYF.

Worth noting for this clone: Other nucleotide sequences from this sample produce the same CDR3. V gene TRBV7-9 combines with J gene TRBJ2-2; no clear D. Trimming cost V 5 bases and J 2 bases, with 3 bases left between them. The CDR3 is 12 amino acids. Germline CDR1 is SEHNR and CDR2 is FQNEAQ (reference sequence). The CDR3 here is CASSVNTGELFF. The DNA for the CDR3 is TGTGCCAGCAGCGTTAACACCGGGGAGCTGTTTTTT. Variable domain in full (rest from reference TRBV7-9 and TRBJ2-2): DTGVSQNPRHKITKRGQNVTFRCDPISEHNRLYWYRQTLGQGPEFLTYFQNEAQLEKSRLLSDRFSAERPKGSFSTLEIQRTEQGDSAMYLCASSVNTGELFFGEGSRLTVL.

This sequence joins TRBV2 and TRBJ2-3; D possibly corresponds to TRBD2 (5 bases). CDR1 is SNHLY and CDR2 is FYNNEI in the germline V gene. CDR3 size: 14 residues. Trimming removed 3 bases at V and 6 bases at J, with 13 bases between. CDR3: CASSDLAHVDTQYF. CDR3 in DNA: TGTGCCAGCAGTGATCTAGCCCACGTGGATACGCAGTATTTT.

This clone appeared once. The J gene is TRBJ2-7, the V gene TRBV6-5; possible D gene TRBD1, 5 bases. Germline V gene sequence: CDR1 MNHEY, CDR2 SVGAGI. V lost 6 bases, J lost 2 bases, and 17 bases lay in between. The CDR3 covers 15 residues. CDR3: CASSPRDRFPYEQYF. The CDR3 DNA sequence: TGTGCCAGCAGCCCCCGAGACAGATTCCCCTACGAGCAGTACTTC.

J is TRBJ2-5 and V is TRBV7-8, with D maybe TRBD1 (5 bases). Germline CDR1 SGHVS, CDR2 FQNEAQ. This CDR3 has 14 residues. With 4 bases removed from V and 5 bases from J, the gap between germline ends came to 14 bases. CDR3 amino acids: CASSSQGALETQYF. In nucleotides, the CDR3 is TGTGCCAGCAGCTCCCAGGGCGCCTTGGAGACCCAGTACTTC.

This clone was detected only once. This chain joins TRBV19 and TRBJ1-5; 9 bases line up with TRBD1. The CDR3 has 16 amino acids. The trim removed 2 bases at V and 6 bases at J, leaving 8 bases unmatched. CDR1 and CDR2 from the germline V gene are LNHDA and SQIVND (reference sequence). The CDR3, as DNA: TGTGCCAGTAGTATACTTCCGACAGGGGGTGGTCAGCCCCAGCATTTT. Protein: CASSILPTGGGQPQHF. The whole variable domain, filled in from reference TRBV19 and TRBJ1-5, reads DGGITQSPKYLFRKEGQNVTLSCEQNLNHDAMYWYRQDPGQGLRLIYYSQIVNDFQKGDIAEGYSVSREKKESFPLTVTSAQKNPTAFYLCASSILPTGGGQPQHFGDGTRLSIL.

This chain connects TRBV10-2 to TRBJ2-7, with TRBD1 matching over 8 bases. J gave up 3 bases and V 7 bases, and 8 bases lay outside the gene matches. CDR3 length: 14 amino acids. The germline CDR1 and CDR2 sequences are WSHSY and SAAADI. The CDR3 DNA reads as TGCGCCAGCATTTCCGGGACAGGCTTCTACGAGCAGTACTTC. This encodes CASISGTGFYEQYF.

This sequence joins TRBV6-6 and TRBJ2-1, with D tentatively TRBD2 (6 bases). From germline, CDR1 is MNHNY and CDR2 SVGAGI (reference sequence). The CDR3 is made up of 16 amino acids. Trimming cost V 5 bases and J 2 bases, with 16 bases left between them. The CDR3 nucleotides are TGTGCCAGCAGTAATCGTAGCGGAGGGGCCTACAATGAGCAGTTCTTC. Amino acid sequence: CASSNRSGGAYNEQFF.

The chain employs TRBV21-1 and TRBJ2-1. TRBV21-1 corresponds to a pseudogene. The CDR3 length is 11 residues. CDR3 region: CASSGGSEQFF. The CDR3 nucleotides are TGTGCCAGCAGCGGGGGATCGGAGCAGTTCTTC.